This note documents a single T cell receptor beta chain sequence. The clone's antigen remains unknown. The sample holds no much larger clone one base away, and base qualities are not on file. The CDR3 runs 12 amino acids, cysteine and phenylalanine included. Of the read, only the CDR3 DNA is kept; its 36 bases are in frame from base 1. CDR1 and CDR2 were assigned from the germline V gene as KGHSH and LQKENI. V loses 4 bases at its end and J loses 4 bases; junction bases beyond the gene matches: 0. The TCR beta CDR3 region was amplified from genomic DNA by two rounds of multiplex PCR. The first PCR round used primers specific to each TRBV and TRBJ gene, with sequences filed in Chinese patent CN105087789A. Universal primers were used in the second round of PCR. The Roche High Pure PCR Template Preparation Kit was used to extract genomic DNA from the frozen PBMCs. Paired-end sequencing with 151 bp reads was performed on the libraries using an Illumina HiSeq 3000. The authors processed their data as follows. Raw reads lacking the multiplex PCR primer sequences were removed with CutAdapt. High-quality paired reads were merged into contigs with PEAR. TRB V, D and J gene segments were assigned to each contig with MiXCR by alignment to reference sequences. To remove sequencing errors, CDR3 sequences were clustered according to base quality and sequence similarity. Diversity was measured as Shannon entropy normalized by the natural log of productive TCR sequence number. To get clonality, Shannon entropy was divided by the natural log of the number of unique clonotypes, and that result was subtracted from one. Using the Youden index from ROC curves, the researchers picked the repertoire-metric cut-offs for progression-free survival, and all analyses were carried out in R 3.5.3. Through fastp at Q25 and MiXCR, TCRdb rebuilt clones from the public reads, retaining in-frame beta chains. Entries that share a CDR3 protein sequence are merged under the most common genes and DNA. For this entry, the V and J calls and clone size follow TCRdb and not the study's own pipeline. In all, the sample holds around 15,000 distinct CDR3 sequences, and 35% to 45% of those were seen once. The ten largest account for about two fifths of the sample.

These data originate in a study of prognosis after radiotherapy for stage I lung cancer (dated by TCRdb to the early 2020s). Notes on the research overall: Between early 2018 and 2019, around 19 patients with stage I NSCLC were enrolled in Nanjing, China. Stage I lung tumors that were newly diagnosed and primary were found in fourteen patients, while about five patients had oligometastatic NSCLC after surgical resection of the primary tumor. All patients were regarded as medically inoperable, because of comorbidities in about eleven patients and refusal of surgery in six or seven patients. The cohort included more than 10 men and more than 5 women, with a median age of approximately 76 years and a range of roughly 53 to 90 years. On tumor histology, fewer than 15 patients had adenocarcinoma and more than 5 had squamous cell carcinoma. Image-guided IMRT or VMAT was used to deliver SBRT in 3 to 5 fractions at a biologically effective dose of at least 100 Gy. Concurrent therapy was not administered to any patient alongside SBRT. Distant metastases were developed by four of the 19 patients after SBRT, at a median of roughly 7 months, whereas no significant progression was observed in the other 15 patients. This study profiled peripheral blood TCR beta repertoires from stage I NSCLC patients before and after stereotactic body radiotherapy and linked the repertoires to distant failure. The study sequenced some 38 blood samples from around 19 patients, one before and one after SBRT per patient. Summary of the overall study and its limitations: TRBV and TRBJ usage frequencies reportedly varied with metastasis status, involving two V genes at baseline and some ten V and two J genes after SBRT. After SBRT, the number of unique TCR clones decreased (median roughly 10,000 before versus 6,500 to 7,500 after; Wilcoxon paired P=0.011). The study was limited by its small cohort and short follow-up, and the findings require independent validation. No adjustment for multiple comparisons was applied to any of the reported P values. Post-SBRT Shannon entropy and its change from baseline were lower in patients who developed distant metastases; baseline Shannon entropy was not associated with metastases. Whether the expanded TCR clones were tumor-specific was not determined.

All patients had node-negative disease on CT and PET/CT, and none had a history of other malignancies or prior chemotherapy or radiotherapy. At each of the two time points, around 5.7 milliliters of peripheral venous blood were collected into EDTA tubes. PBMCs were isolated by Ficoll-Paque Plus density-gradient centrifugation. Right after collection, samples were kept at -80 degrees C until analysis. The input for sequencing was PBMCs, taken before or after stereotactic body radiation therapy (not recorded which). The receptor chain draws on TRBV18 and TRBJ1-1, with 7 bases in between that match TRBD1. This TCR derives from a donor over 45 with non-small cell lung cancer. The encoded CDR3 is CASSRDSTEAFF. The nucleotides are TGTGCCAGCTCACGGGACAGCACTGAAGCTTTCTTT. The full variable domain, completed from the reference TRBV18 and TRBJ1-1 proteins outside the CDR3, reads NAGVMQNPRHLVRRRGQEARLRCSPMKGHSHVYWYRQLPEEGLKFMVYLQKENIIDESGMPKERFSAEFPKEGPSILRIQQVVRGDSAAYFCASSRDSTEAFFGQGTRLTVV.